This TCR beta chain appears in the sequencing data of a study of T-cell memory formation after mild COVID-19. For the study at large: Among the donors, TCR clusters were largely specific to each donor. Study-wide results and caveats: Contracting CD4+ clones lay largely in CM and EM, with CD8+ ones residing in EMRA. Several responding clones turned up in pre-infection memory, indicating that cross-reactive memory may have taken part. Second-wave clones that peaked on day 37 lacked confirmed SARS-CoV-2 specificity.

Each CDR3 protein is one row after TCRdb ran MiXCR on the 5' RACE reads. The repertoire has around 400,000 distinct CDR3 sequences, 24% of them found once; the top ten carry 7% to 9.5%. This clonotype was picked up a small number of times. What it recognizes is unknown. Losses at the gene ends were 5 bases for V and 4 bases for J; bases not matched to a gene: 11. The CDR3 covers 16 residues. Germline CDR1 MGHDK, CDR2 SYGVNS. Sequencing was done on a sample of PBMCs or a T cell subset sorted from them (not recorded which). The sequence was obtained from an adult woman who had mild COVID-19 (a few samples of this study predate the infection). Cell type and time point are not known. The chain uses TRBV25-1 and TRBJ2-3; 8 nucleotides align to TRBD2. DNA of the CDR3: TGTGCCAGCAGTTCGGGGGGGAGGACAGCAGCAGATACGCAGTATTTT. Translated, it gives CASSSGGRTAADTQYF.